This is a list of T cell receptor beta chains from one sample in a study of cytomegalovirus exposure and HLA in healthy donors. Method: immunoSEQ multiplex PCR; TCRdb's copy keeps in-frame clones and lacks some. The data show over 200,000 clones, just over 85% seen once. Sequenced: PBMCs. These receptors all stem from a woman aged 18-30 years in good health and CMV-seronegative. CDR3s include the opening cysteine and the closing phenylalanine or tryptophan. Each record gives: clone size, V gene, D gene, J gene, CDR3 DNA, CDR3 protein. D genes are given only for firm matches. Clone size is stated in some rows and not others, as once, few, many or a class when expanded.

NA	TRBV7-8	NA	TRBJ2-1	TGTGCCAGCAGCTTCGGACAGCGGGGTTTTGCTGAGCAGTTCTTC	CASSFGQRGFAEQFF
NA	TRBV5-4	NA	TRBJ2-5	TGTGCCAGCAGCTACCGTCATGGCGGGAAAAAAAAGACCCAGTACTTC	CASSYRHGGKKKTQYF
NA	TRBV9	TRBD2	TRBJ2-5	TGTGCCAGCAGCGTAGCTGGGGGGGGTCGGGAGACCCAGTACTTC	CASSVAGGGRETQYF
NA	TRBV10-3	NA	TRBJ1-5	TGTGCCATCAGTGACCCAGTAGGCCCCGAGGGCCAGCCCCAGCATTTT	CAISDPVGPEGQPQHF
NA	TRBV27	TRBD1	TRBJ1-2	TGTGCCAGCAGTGACAGGGGGCGAGCGGATGGCTACACCTTC	CASSDRGRADGYTF
once	TRBV7-6	TRBD1	TRBJ1-3	TGTGCCAGCAGCCTCAAAGCCGGGACAGAAGATGGCTCTGGAAACACCATATATTTT	CASSLKAGTEDGSGNTIYF
NA	TRBV6-6	TRBD2	TRBJ2-1	TGTGCCAGCAGTTACTCCGGCGGGAGGGGCGGTGAGCAGTTCTTC	CASSYSGGRGGEQFF
NA	TRBV27	NA	TRBJ1-2	TGTGCCAGCAGTTTAGGCAGGGACAATGGCTACACCTTC	CASSLGRDNGYTF
NA	TRBV4-1	TRBD1	TRBJ1-5	TGCGCCAGCAGCCAAGATAGTGGGGACAGGTCCAATCAGCCCCAGCATTTT	CASSQDSGDRSNQPQHF
NA	TRBV25-1	NA	TRBJ1-2	TGTGCCAGCAGCCGAGCGGGATTCCACTATGGCTACACCTTC	CASSRAGFHYGYTF
NA	TRBV7-9	NA	TRBJ2-1	TGTGCCAGCAGCCGTAGCATATCCCTGGACAATGAGCAGTTCTTC	CASSRSISLDNEQFF
NA	TRBV21-1	NA	TRBJ1-1	TGTGCCAGCAGCAATCTATATCCGGCAGGGAACACTGAAGCTTTCTTT	CASSNLYPAGNTEAFF
NA	TRBV7-8	NA	TRBJ1-2	TGTGCCAGCAGCCCACACAGGAGTACTAACTATGGCTACACCTTC	CASSPHRSTNYGYTF
few	TRBV4-3	TRBD1	TRBJ2-6	TGCGCCAGCAGCCAGCAGACAGGGTCTGGGGCCAACGTCCTGACTTTC	CASSQQTGSGANVLTF
NA	TRBV7-2	NA	TRBJ2-7	TGTGCCAGCAGCTCAAGGCGCGGGCTCTACGAGCAGTACTTC	CASSSRRGLYEQYF
NA	TRBV9	NA	TRBJ1-3	TGTGCCAGCAGCGTAAGCTTTGGACAGCACGTGGCTGGGGGAAACACCATATATTTT	CASSVSFGQHVAGGNTIYF
NA	TRBV5-1	TRBD1	TRBJ2-4	TGCGCCAGCAGCCCAGGGGGTGGTGACATTCAGTACTTC	CASSPGGGDIQYF
few	TRBV7-7	TRBD1	TRBJ2-1	TGTGCTAGCAGCCCGTGGACAGGGCAGGTCAATGAGCAGTTCTTC	CASSPWTGQVNEQFF
NA	TRBV1	NA	TRBJ1-5	TGCACCAGCAGCCTCCTCCAGGGGGTAAGTAATCAGCCCCAGCATTTT	CTSSLLQGVSNQPQHF
NA	TRBV15	NA	TRBJ2-7	TGTGCCACCAGCAGAGATCTGGAGGGGGCCTTATACGAGCAGTACTTC	CATSRDLEGALYEQYF
NA	TRBV30	TRBD2	TRBJ2-3	TGTGCCTGTTCGACTAGCAGTACCACAGATACGCAGTATTTT	CACSTSSTTDTQYF
NA	TRBV7-3	NA	TRBJ2-3	TGTGCCAGCAGCCCGGGAGTGACCCGAAGCACAGATACGCAGTATTTT	CASSPGVTRSTDTQYF
once	TRBV28	NA	TRBJ2-6	TGTGCCAGCACCCCTAATGGGGCCAACGTCCTGACTTTC	CASTPNGANVLTF
NA	TRBV6-1	TRBD2	TRBJ2-7	TGTGCCAGCAAGGTGGCGGGAGGGAGCGAGCAGTACTTC	CASKVAGGSEQYF
NA	TRBV7-2	TRBD1	TRBJ2-7	TGTGCCAGCAGCGTGGGACAGCCGAACTCCTACGAGCAGTACTTC	CASSVGQPNSYEQYF
NA	TRBV5-6	NA	TRBJ1-5	TGTGCCAGCAGCTTGGCCAGTACAGGCAGCAATCAGCCCCAGCATTTT	CASSLASTGSNQPQHF
NA	TRBV18	TRBD1	TRBJ2-7	TGTGCCAGCTCCAGAAACGGGGACAGGGTTGACGAGCAGTACTTC	CASSRNGDRVDEQYF
NA	TRBV5-5	NA	TRBJ1-3	TGTGCCAGCAGCCCTTACTTGTCTGGAAACACCATATATTTT	CASSPYLSGNTIYF
few	TRBV20-1	NA	TRBJ1-1	TGCAGTGCTAGCCGGGAAGCTTTCTTT	CSASREAFF
NA	TRBV7-9	NA	TRBJ1-1	TGTGCCAGCAGCCATCTTTACAGGGACGAGGACACTGAAGCTTTCTTT	CASSHLYRDEDTEAFF
NA	TRBV28	TRBD1	TRBJ1-3	TGTGCCAGCAGTCACAGGGGAGGTGGAAACACCATATATTTT	CASSHRGGGNTIYF
NA	TRBV4-1	TRBD2	TRBJ2-3	TGCGCCAGCAGCCAAGAAGCGGGGGGATCCACAGATACGCAGTATTTT	CASSQEAGGSTDTQYF
NA	TRBV9	TRBD1	TRBJ1-1	TGTGCCAGCAGCGGACAGGGGGAGAACACTGAAGCTTTCTTT	CASSGQGENTEAFF
few	TRBV5-1	NA	TRBJ1-2	TGCGCCAGCAGCTTGGCCGAGGTATTCGGCTACACCTTC	CASSLAEVFGYTF
NA	TRBV30	NA	TRBJ2-7	TGTGCCTGGAGTCCTTTTTCTTACGAGCAGTACTTC	CAWSPFSYEQYF
NA	TRBV5-1	TRBD2	TRBJ2-2	TGCGCCAGCAGCGTTGGGGGGACTAGCGGGGGTCACACCGGGGAGCTGTTTTTT	CASSVGGTSGGHTGELFF
NA	TRBV2	TRBD1	TRBJ2-1	TGTGCCAGCAGTGAACGGGACAGGGGCTACAATGAGCAGTTCTTC	CASSERDRGYNEQFF
NA	TRBV6-1	TRBD1	TRBJ2-7	TGTGCCACTTTCCCGTGGGTGACAGGGGCCGAGCAGTACTTC	CATFPWVTGAEQYF
NA	TRBV27	TRBD1	TRBJ2-1	TGTGCCAGCAGTTTAAAACAGGGGCCGTACAATGAGCAGTTCTTC	CASSLKQGPYNEQFF
NA	TRBV5-1	NA	TRBJ2-3	TGCGCCAGCAGCTTAGGACTTCTCACAGATACGCAGTATTTT	CASSLGLLTDTQYF
NA	TRBV27	TRBD2	TRBJ2-2	TGTGCCAGCAGCGTAGCGGGAGGCCGTCGAACCGGGGAGCTGTTTTTT	CASSVAGGRRTGELFF
once	TRBV28	TRBD1	TRBJ2-7	TGTGCCAGCAGTTCTAGGGACAGGGCTAGCTACGAGCAGTACTTC	CASSSRDRASYEQYF
NA	TRBV29-1	TRBD1	TRBJ1-4	TGCAGCGTTGTGGGGACAGAGGCAAAACTGTTTTTT	CSVVGTEAKLFF
NA	TRBV4-1	TRBD2	TRBJ2-3	TGCGCCAGCAGCCAAGACGGGACTAGCGGGACAGATACGCAGTATTTT	CASSQDGTSGTDTQYF
NA	TRBV4-1	TRBD1	TRBJ2-2	TGCGCCAGCAGCCAAAGCCGGGACAGTTGGTCCGGGGAGCTGTTTTTT	CASSQSRDSWSGELFF
NA	TRBV10-3	TRBD2	TRBJ2-1	TGTGCCATCAGTGATCATGGGACTAGGGGCTCCAATGAGCAGTTCTTC	CAISDHGTRGSNEQFF
once	TRBV7-2	NA	TRBJ2-3	TGTGCCAGCAGCTCCCCCCCTTTGAGCACAGATACGCAGTATTTT	CASSSPPLSTDTQYF
NA	TRBV7-9	NA	TRBJ2-5	TGTGCCAGCAGCCCCCCGAGCGCGGGAGAGACCCAGTACTTC	CASSPPSAGETQYF
NA	TRBV7-9	NA	TRBJ2-7	TGTGCCAGCAGCTTAGAAGGTGGCGGCCGCGAGCAGTACTTC	CASSLEGGGREQYF